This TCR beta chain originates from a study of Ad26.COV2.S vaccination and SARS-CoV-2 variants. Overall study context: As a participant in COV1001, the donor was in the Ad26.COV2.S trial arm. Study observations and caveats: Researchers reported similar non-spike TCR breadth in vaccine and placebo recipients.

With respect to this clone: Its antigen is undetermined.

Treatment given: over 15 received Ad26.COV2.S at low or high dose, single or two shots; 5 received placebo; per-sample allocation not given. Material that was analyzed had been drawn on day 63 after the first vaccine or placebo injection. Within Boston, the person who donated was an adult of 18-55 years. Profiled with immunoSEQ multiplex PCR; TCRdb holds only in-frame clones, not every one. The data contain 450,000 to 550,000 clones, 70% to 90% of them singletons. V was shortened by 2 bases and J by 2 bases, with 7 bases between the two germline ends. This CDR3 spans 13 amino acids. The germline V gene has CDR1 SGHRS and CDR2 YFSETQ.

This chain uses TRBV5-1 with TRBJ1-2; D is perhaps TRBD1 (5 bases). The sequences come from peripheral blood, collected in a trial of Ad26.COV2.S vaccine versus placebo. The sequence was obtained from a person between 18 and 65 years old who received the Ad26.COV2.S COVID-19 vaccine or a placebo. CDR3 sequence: CASSLGENYGYTF. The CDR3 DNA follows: TGCGCCAGCAGCTTAGGGGAAAACTATGGCTACACCTTC. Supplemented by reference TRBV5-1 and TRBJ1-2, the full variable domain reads KAGVTQTPRYLIKTRGQQVTLSCSPISGHRSVSWYQQTPGQGLQFLFEYFSETQRNKGNFPGRFSGRQFSNSRSEMNVSTLELGDSALYLCASSLGENYGYTFGSGTRLTVV.